The text below deals with one T cell receptor beta chain. Clones were sequenced by immunoSEQ multiplex PCR, and TCRdb holds only the in-frame ones, with some missing. Among about 130,000 clones listed, about four fifths were seen once. This sample stems from a study of blood T cell repertoires in COVID-19. This TCR came from a man aged 35-49 years with active or convalescent COVID-19. The sample taken for sequencing was peripheral blood.

CDR3 sequence reads: CASGISGGASETQYF. The CDR3 region has the DNA TGTGCTAGTGGAATAAGCGGGGGGGCCAGTGAGACCCAGTACTTC. This chain joins TRBV12-5 and TRBJ2-5, with 10 positions matching TRBD2. This CDR3 spans 15 amino acids. CDR1 LGHNT and CDR2 FRNRAP come from the germline V gene. The junction had 9 bases not matched to a gene; V was cut back by 6 bases and J by 5 bases.